The present entry profiles one T cell receptor beta chain with its context. This record comes from a study of cytomegalovirus exposure and HLA in healthy donors. The PCR was carried out with 60 Vbeta primers and 13 Jbeta primers. Profiling relied on immunoSEQ multiplex PCR, and the TCRdb table lists in-frame clones only, not all of them. The sample holds over 75,000 clones, approximately 80% seen once. V shed 7 bases and J shed 14 bases, with 21 bases lying between them. Germline loops: CDR1 MDHEN, CDR2 SYDVKM. This CDR3 is 13 amino acids long. V is TRBV28 and J is TRBJ2-1; D is undetermined. The receptor comes from a woman aged 60-75 years in good health and CMV-seronegative. Material for sequencing was PBMCs. The CDR3 coding sequence is TGTGCCAGCACCAGAAGCAGTCTAGTGAGGAAGTTCTTC. This encodes CASTRSSLVRKFF.